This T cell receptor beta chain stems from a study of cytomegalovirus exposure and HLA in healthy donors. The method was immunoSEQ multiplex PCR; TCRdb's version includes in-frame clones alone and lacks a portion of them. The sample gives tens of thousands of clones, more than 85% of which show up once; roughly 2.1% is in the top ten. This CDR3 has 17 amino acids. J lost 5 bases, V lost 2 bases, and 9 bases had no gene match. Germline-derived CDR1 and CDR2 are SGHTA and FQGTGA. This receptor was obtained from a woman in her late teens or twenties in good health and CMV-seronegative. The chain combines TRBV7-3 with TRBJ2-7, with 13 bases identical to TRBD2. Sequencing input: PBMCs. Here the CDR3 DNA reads TGTGCCAGCAGCTTAGAGCCCCCGGGACTAGCGGGACACGAGCAGTACTTC. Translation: CASSLEPPGLAGHEQYF.